Described below is a single T cell receptor beta chain sequence and its context. Unique molecular identifiers were present in the TCR beta cDNA libraries. MiXCR, applied by TCRdb to the PCR reads, yields one record per CDR3 protein. Of approximately 440,000 distinct CDR3 sequences listed, around 40% are singletons. This entry comes from a study of post-analysis software for immune sequencing data. This clonotype was obtained from a girl aged 10 to 17 with multiple sclerosis. The specimen was blood.

The CDR3 is CASSLDLVYRNRVETQYF. DNA for the CDR3: TGTGCCAGCAGCCTGGACTTAGTTTACCGCAACAGGGTAGAGACCCAGTACTTC. The V gene is TRBV7-2, the J gene TRBJ2-5; perhaps TRBD1 as D (6 bases). Trimming took 5 bases from V and 4 from J, leaving 26 bases between them. The germline V gene has CDR1 SGHTA and CDR2 FQGNSA. This CDR3 has 18 residues. Full variable domain (rest looked up from reference TRBV7-2 and TRBJ2-5): GAGVSQSPSNKVTEKGKDVELRCDPISGHTALYWYRQSLGQGLEFLIYFQGNSAPDKSGLPSDRFSAERTGGSVSTLTIQRTQQEDSAVYLCASSLDLVYRNRVETQYFGPGTRLLVL.